Listed below are T cell receptor beta chains from one sample, sequenced in a study of cytomegalovirus exposure and HLA in healthy donors. Libraries were prepared by immunoSEQ multiplex PCR; TCRdb keeps only in-frame clonotypes and omits some of them. This table lists 100,000 to 150,000 clones. The sequencing sample was made of PBMCs. The receptors were sampled from a man younger than 35 in good health and CMV-seronegative. CDR3s include the opening cysteine and the closing phenylalanine or tryptophan. D genes are given only for firm matches.

v_gene	j_gene	d_gene	CDR3aa	CDR3nt
TRBV15	TRBJ2-7	.	CATMAGGQAYEQYF	TGTGCCACCATGGCAGGAGGTCAGGCCTACGAGCAGTACTTC
TRBV5-6	TRBJ2-7	TRBD1	CASSFSDREVYEQYF	TGTGCCAGCAGCTTTTCGGACAGGGAAGTTTACGAGCAGTACTTC
TRBV28	TRBJ1-5	TRBD1	CASSPWAGQGNQPQHF	TGTGCCAGCAGTCCATGGGCAGGACAGGGCAATCAGCCCCAGCATTTT
TRBV7-6	TRBJ2-7	.	CASSPLTGPIYEQYF	TGTGCCAGCAGCCCCCTAACAGGGCCCATCTACGAGCAGTACTTC
TRBV7-2	TRBJ2-3	TRBD2	CASSLGLAGLTDTQYF	TGTGCCAGCAGCTTGGGTCTAGCGGGACTCACAGATACGCAGTATTTT
TRBV28	TRBJ1-1	.	CASSLWSQNTEAFF	TGTGCCAGCAGTTTATGGAGTCAGAACACTGAAGCTTTCTTT
TRBV11-3	TRBJ2-7	TRBD1	CASSLDGTGGVYEQYF	TGTGCCAGCAGCTTAGATGGGACAGGGGGCGTTTACGAGCAGTACTTC
TRBV19	TRBJ1-5	TRBD1	CASSRRDREPQQPQHF	TGTGCCAGTAGTAGAAGGGACAGGGAGCCCCAACAGCCCCAGCATTTT
TRBV6-7	TRBJ1-2	TRBD1	CASSYWDRVYGYTF	TGTGCCAGCAGTTATTGGGACAGGGTCTATGGCTACACCTTC
TRBV11-3	TRBJ2-7	TRBD2	CASSLPSGRLYEQYF	TGTGCCAGCAGCCTCCCTAGCGGGAGGCTATACGAGCAGTACTTC
TRBV29-1	TRBJ1-1	TRBD1	CSSYRGNTEAFF	TGCAGCTCTTACAGGGGGAACACTGAAGCTTTCTTT
TRBV11-1	TRBJ2-7	.	CASSAGPGEQYF	TGTGCCAGCAGCGCCGGGCCGGGGGAGCAGTACTTC
TRBV5-1	TRBJ2-3	TRBD2	CASSGGLAGVGTQYF	TGCGCCAGCAGCGGGGGACTAGCGGGGGTGGGAACGCAGTATTTT
TRBV5-1	TRBJ1-1	TRBD1	CASSLGTGVGAEAFF	TGCGCCAGCAGCTTGGGGACAGGGGTCGGAGCTGAAGCTTTCTTT
TRBV11-2	TRBJ2-7	.	CASSFWQGREQYF	TGTGCCAGCAGCTTTTGGCAGGGGCGGGAGCAGTACTTC
TRBV6-5	TRBJ2-7	TRBD1	CASRRTGVYEQYF	TGTGCCAGCAGACGGACAGGGGTCTACGAGCAGTACTTC
TRBV27	TRBJ1-5	.	CASSLVGRSRNQPQHF	TGTGCCAGCAGTTTAGTGGGTAGGAGTCGCAATCAGCCCCAGCATTTT
TRBV5-1	TRBJ2-2	.	CASSLRGTGNTGELFF	TGCGCCAGCAGTCTTCGAGGGACTGGGAACACCGGGGAGCTGTTTTTT
TRBV9	TRBJ2-7	TRBD1	CASSVGPTGALYEQYF	TGTGCCAGCAGCGTAGGCCCGACAGGGGCCCTCTACGAGCAGTACTTC
TRBV4-1	TRBJ1-2	.	CASSQPANYGYTF	TGCGCCAGCAGCCAACCAGCTAACTATGGCTACACCTTC
TRBV7-2	TRBJ1-2	TRBD1	CASSSQGAWAGYTF	TGTGCCAGCAGCTCACAGGGGGCATGGGCTGGCTACACCTTC
TRBV6-5	TRBJ1-2	TRBD1	CASSPGSAGGYGYTF	TGTGCCAGCAGCCCGGGATCGGCAGGGGGGTATGGCTACACCTTC
TRBV7-3	TRBJ2-3	.	CASSLNSGGTDTQYF	TGTGCCAGCAGTCTCAATAGCGGAGGCACAGATACGCAGTATTTT
TRBV28	TRBJ1-1	.	CASSLLDRNTEAFF	TGTGCCAGCAGTTTATTGGACAGGAACACTGAAGCTTTCTTT
TRBV9	TRBJ2-5	TRBD2	CASSAQAGGFQETQYF	TGTGCCAGCAGCGCCCAGGCGGGGGGCTTCCAAGAGACCCAGTACTTC
TRBV7-8	TRBJ2-4	TRBD2	CASSLGLAGLAKNIQYF	TGTGCCAGCAGCTTAGGACTAGCGGGACTAGCCAAAAACATTCAGTACTTC
TRBV28	TRBJ2-7	.	CASSLFVLGVYEQYF	TGTGCCAGCAGTTTGTTCGTCCTGGGAGTCTACGAGCAGTACTTC
TRBV7-8	TRBJ1-6	.	CASSLRQASYNSPLHF	TGTGCCAGCAGCTTACGGCAGGCCTCCTATAATTCACCCCTCCACTTT
TRBV5-6	TRBJ2-7	.	CASLWGQFGEQYF	TGTGCCAGCTTATGGGGGCAGTTCGGTGAGCAGTACTTC
TRBV27	TRBJ2-7	TRBD2	CASSLKWAGDYEQYF	TGTGCCAGCAGTTTAAAGTGGGCGGGAGACTACGAGCAGTACTTC
TRBV5-6	TRBJ1-1	.	CASSLEGGTEAFF	TGTGCCAGCAGCTTGGAAGGGGGTACTGAAGCTTTCTTT